These 30 T cell receptor beta chains share one sample of origin, sequenced in a study of T cells after yellow fever vaccination. TCRdb ran MiXCR on the 5' RACE reads and lists one entry per CDR3 protein. The sample contains about 320,000 distinct CDR3 sequences, approximately 4% of which appear only once. The sequences come from PBMCs, collected 15 days after the yellow fever booster vaccination. Receptors originate from a man between 18 and 35 years old who received the YFV17D yellow fever vaccine.

This clonotype was seen only a few times. DNA of the CDR3: TGTGCCTGGAGTGTGGGGACAGGGTCGGATGGCTACACCTTC. Translated, it gives CAWSVGTGSDGYTF. The rearrangement uses TRBV30 and TRBJ1-2, with TRBD1 matching 9 bases. Per germline, CDR1 GTSNPN and CDR2 SVGIG (reference sequence). Trimming cost V 0 bases and J 6 bases; bases outside gene matches: 5. CDR3 size: 14 residues.

A few counts support this clonotype. V is TRBV3-1 and J is TRBJ1-2, with D perhaps TRBD1 (6 bases). The CDR3 has 15 residues. CDR1 is LGHDT, CDR2 YNNKEL, per germline (reference sequence). V was clipped by 3 bases and J by 7 bases, with 18 bases between them. In DNA, the CDR3 is TGTGCCAGCAGCCACACAGGGATCGGGGGAAGTGGCTACACCTTC. As protein: CASSHTGIGGSGYTF.

The chain couples TRBV20-1 to TRBJ2-1; D may be TRBD1 (6 bases). With 1 base removed from V and 1 base from J, the gap between germline ends came to 11 bases. This CDR3 is built from 15 residues. Per the germline V gene, CDR1 is DFQATT and CDR2 is SNEGSKA (reference sequence). This CDR3 reads CSARATGRSYNEQFF. DNA for the CDR3: TGCAGTGCTAGAGCTACAGGGAGATCCTACAATGAGCAGTTCTTC.

This clonotype was counted ten times or more. This chain joins TRBV5-1 and TRBJ2-5; 7 bases match TRBD1. The CDR3 is 14 amino acids. V shed 4 bases and J 3 bases; nucleotides not matched to a gene: 6. Germline-derived CDR1 and CDR2 are SGHRS and YFSETQ. The CDR3 sequence: CASSAAGTEETQYF. For the CDR3, the DNA is TGCGCCAGCAGCGCAGCCGGGACAGAAGAGACCCAGTACTTC.

This clonotype was detected many times. V is TRBV19 and J is TRBJ1-1, with D possibly being TRBD1 (6 bases). Germline CDR1 reads LNHDA; CDR2 reads SQIVND (reference sequence). Trimming cost V 3 bases and J 5 bases, with 13 bases left between them. The CDR3 is made up of 14 amino acids. This chain's CDR3 is CASSIEWQGTEAFF. In nucleotides, the CDR3 is TGTGCCAGTAGTATTGAATGGCAGGGGACTGAAGCTTTCTTT.

The chain links TRBV5-1 to TRBJ2-2; 7 bases map to TRBD2. V was clipped by 6 bases and J by 0 bases; unmatched bases: 8. CDR1 SGHRS and CDR2 YFSETQ come from the germline V gene. The CDR3 length is 16 residues. The CDR3 bases are TGCGCCAGCAACCCTTTAGCGGGCTCGAACACCGGGGAGCTGTTTTTT. It specifies CASNPLAGSNTGELFF.

This clonotype occurred many times. This rearrangement joins TRBV7-9 to TRBJ2-2, with 7 positions matching TRBD2. This CDR3 has 16 residues. V dropped 5 bases and J dropped 0; count of bases not matched to a gene: 6. Germline V gives CDR1 SEHNR, CDR2 FQNEAQ (reference sequence). CDR3 DNA: TGTGCCAGCAGCCCGGAGAGCGGGGCGAACACCGGGGAGCTGTTTTTT. Its translation is CASSPESGANTGELFF.

About this clonotype: A much larger clone lies a single base off, so this may be a read error. This chain joins TRBV5-1 and TRBJ1-1; D is perhaps TRBD1 (5 bases). The CDR3 is made up of 15 amino acids. Germline values: CDR1 SGHRS, CDR2 YFSETQ. V dropped 2 bases and J dropped 4 bases, with 15 bases sitting between them. In DNA, the CDR3 is TGCGCCAGCAGCTTTACCGGGGCGGGCGGCACTGAAGCTTTCTTT. Residues: CASSFTGAGGTEAFF. Filled out from reference TRBV5-1 and TRBJ1-1, the complete variable domain reads KAGVTQTPRYLIKTRGQQVTLSCSPISGHRSVSWYQQTPGQGLQFLFEYFSETQRNKGNFPGRFSGRQFSNSRSEMNVSTLELGDSALYLCASSFTGAGGTEAFFGQGTRLTVV.

This clonotype was counted ten times or more. The genes are TRBV12-3 or TRBV12-4 and TRBJ2-1, with 13 bases identical to TRBD2. The CDR3 contains 15 residues. After removal of 5 bases from V and 9 bases from J, the junction contained 7 bases not matched to a gene. In DNA, the CDR3 is TGTGCCAGCAGTCCAACTACTAGCGGGGGGGGTGAGCAGTTCTTC. Translation gives CASSPTTSGGGEQFF.

This clonotype was counted only a few times. The J gene is TRBJ2-3, the V gene TRBV5-1, with D possibly matching TRBD2 (6 bases). The CDR3 contains 16 residues. The germline V gene encodes CDR1 SGHRS and CDR2 YFSETQ. Trimming took off 4 bases at V and 1 base at J, with 16 bases between the two ends. CDR3 residues: CASSPGSGVGTDTQYF. DNA for the CDR3: TGCGCCAGCAGCCCGGGTTCGGGGGTTGGCACAGATACGCAGTATTTT.

Only a few counts were recorded for this clonotype. The genes are TRBV24-1 and TRBJ2-1; D not certain. The ends were cut back, 2 bases at V and 10 bases at J, with 8 bases in the middle. The CDR3 consists of 12 residues. CDR1 is KGHDR and CDR2 is SFDVKD in the germline V gene. CDR3 coding DNA: TGTGCCACCAGTGATTCACAGAGAGAGCAGTTCTTC. It yields the protein CATSDSQREQFF.

This clonotype was detected many times. The V call is TRBV7-2, the J call TRBJ1-2; D remains ambiguous. Trimming left V 3 bases short and J 5 bases short, with 19 bases between. The CDR3 spans 16 residues. Germline V gene sequence: CDR1 SGHTA, CDR2 FQGNSA. As DNA, the CDR3 is TGTGCCAGCAGCTTTACCGTTAACCCAGATTCATATGGCTACACCTTC. Protein product: CASSFTVNPDSYGYTF.

The chain joins TRBV5-1 to TRBJ1-4; D gene ambiguous. Trimming removed 1 base from V and 1 base from J, with 5 bases in between. CDR1 is SGHRS and CDR2 is YFSETQ in the germline V gene. The CDR3 loop spans 14 amino acids. CDR3 in amino acids: CASSLTVTNEKLFF. CDR3 in DNA: TGCGCCAGCAGCTTGACCGTAACTAATGAAAAACTGTTTTTT.

This clonotype was counted at least ten times. The rearrangement joins TRBV12-3 or TRBV12-4 to TRBJ1-1; maybe TRBD1 (5 bases). V was clipped by 5 bases and J by 6 bases, with 13 bases between them. This CDR3 has 13 residues. CDR3 region: CASSTGTNSEAFF. CDR3 nucleotides: TGTGCCAGCAGTACCGGGACTAACTCTGAAGCTTTCTTT.

The table lists this clonotype with many counts. The chain combines TRBV20-1 with TRBJ1-2, with D maybe TRBD1 (6 bases). This CDR3 region has 12 residues. Per the germline V gene, CDR1 is DFQATT and CDR2 is SNEGSKA (reference sequence). V lost 8 bases and J lost 8, with 18 bases in between. For the CDR3, the DNA is TGCAGTATCGTGGGGGCCTTCTACGGCTACACCTTC. Translation: CSIVGAFYGYTF.

This clonotype was detected a few times. The chain employs TRBV2 and TRBJ2-2, with 10 bases aligning to TRBD2. The CDR3 spans 15 residues. The junction had 7 bases not matched to a gene; V was cut back by 6 bases and J by 6 bases. Germline V CDR1 and CDR2: SNHLY, FYNNEI. The CDR3 region has the DNA TGTGCCAGCAGGTCGGGGCTAGCGGGGGCCGGGGAGCTGTTTTTT. Protein product: CASRSGLAGAGELFF.

This clonotype was picked up a small number of times. The rearrangement uses TRBV7-2 and TRBJ2-7; the D gene is possibly TRBD1 (6 bases). Germline loops: CDR1 SGHTA, CDR2 FQGNSA. This CDR3 is built from 15 residues. V dropped 1 base and J dropped 6 bases, with 16 bases sitting between them. CDR3 residues: CASSLGRGTTGEQYF. The CDR3 DNA sequence: TGTGCCAGCAGCTTAGGAAGGGGGACAACAGGCGAGCAGTACTTC. The full variable domain, rest sourced from reference TRBV7-2 and TRBJ2-7, is GAGVSQSPSNKVTEKGKDVELRCDPISGHTALYWYRQSLGQGLEFLIYFQGNSAPDKSGLPSDRFSAERTGGSVSTLTIQRTQQEDSAVYLCASSLGRGTTGEQYFGPGTRLTVT.

The rearrangement uses TRBV3-1 and TRBJ1-4, with D perhaps matching TRBD1 (6 bases). CDR1 and CDR2 (germline): LGHDT, YNNKEL (reference sequence). This CDR3 has 13 residues. V lost 4 bases and J 5 bases, leaving 8 bases between the germline ends. Here the CDR3 reads CASSPTGNEKLFF. DNA for the CDR3: TGTGCCAGCAGCCCAACAGGGAATGAAAAACTGTTTTTT.

In its sample, this clonotype was seen a few times. The V call is TRBV7-9, the J call TRBJ1-2; no clear D. The V and J ends lost 5 bases and 8 bases respectively, with 12 bases between them. The CDR3 totals 12 residues. CDR1 is SEHNR and CDR2 is FQNEAQ in the germline V gene (reference sequence). The CDR3 DNA reads TGTGCCAGCAGCCCAACATTGCCCGGCTACACCTTC. Its protein is CASSPTLPGYTF.

The J gene is TRBJ1-2, the V gene TRBV30; 9 bases are shared with TRBD1. Germline CDR1 reads GTSNPN; CDR2 reads SVGIG (reference sequence). CDR3 length: 12 residues. V was pared by 7 bases and J by 3 bases, with 3 bases of the junction left unmatched. CDR3 sequence: CALRTGDYGYTF. DNA of the CDR3: TGTGCCTTGCGGACAGGGGACTATGGCTACACCTTC.

This clonotype occurred many times. The chain uses TRBV6-5 and TRBJ1-2, with D perhaps TRBD1 (6 bases). The V gene's germline CDR1 is MNHEY and CDR2 SVGAGI. V was pared by 0 bases and J by 9 bases, with 17 bases between. The CDR3 covers 15 residues. This CDR3 is CASSYSGQSSLSYTF. The CDR3 DNA reads TGTGCCAGCAGTTACTCTGGACAGTCCTCCCTTAGCTACACCTTC.

This clonotype has a count of ten or more. This chain links TRBV7-2 with TRBJ2-5; 12 bases line up with TRBD2. Losses at the gene ends were 2 bases for V and 5 bases for J; bases not matched to a gene: 3. There are 15 residues in the CDR3. In germline, CDR1 is SGHTA, CDR2 FQGNSA. The CDR3 DNA reads as TGTGCCAGCAGCTTACTAGCGGGGGGGTCGGAGACCCAGTACTTC. Its protein is CASSLLAGGSETQYF.

V and J are TRBV25-1 and TRBJ2-7, with TRBD2 matching over 8 bases. CDR1 is MGHDK and CDR2 is SYGVNS in the germline V gene. The J segment lost 5 bases and the V segment lost 9 bases, leaving 9 bases of the junction unmatched. This CDR3 is built from 13 residues. This CDR3 is CARPLGLANEQYV. The CDR3 nucleotides are TGTGCCAGGCCGCTAGGACTAGCTAACGAGCAGTACGTC.

This clonotype was counted between two and nine times. The J gene is TRBJ1-6, the V gene TRBV5-6, with TRBD1 matching 7 bases. Germline-derived CDR1 and CDR2 are SGHDT and YYEEEE. The V segment lost 0 bases and the J segment 11 bases; nucleotides outside the gene matches: 5. There are 14 residues in the CDR3. CDR3 sequence reads: CASSLGQGMTPLHF. The DNA of the CDR3 is TGTGCCAGCAGCTTGGGACAGGGAATGACACCCCTCCACTTT.

This chain uses TRBV12-3 or TRBV12-4 with TRBJ2-7; 7 bases agree with TRBD1. This CDR3 has 15 residues. With V trimmed by 5 bases and J by 2 bases, 9 bases remained unmatched. The CDR3 is CASSRTNTGAYEQYF. In DNA form, the CDR3 reads TGTGCCAGCAGTCGAACAAATACAGGGGCCTACGAGCAGTACTTC.

This clonotype was observed a few times. The chain uses TRBV7-9 and TRBJ1-3; D is undetermined. The CDR3 runs 14 residues. V lost 5 bases to trimming and J lost 0 bases, with 8 bases between them. The germline V gene encodes CDR1 SEHNR and CDR2 FQNEAQ (reference sequence). CDR3 loop: CASSRRNSGNTIYF. DNA of the CDR3: TGTGCCAGCAGCCGACGGAACTCTGGAAACACCATATATTTT.

This clonotype was counted many times. The V call is TRBV29-1, the J call TRBJ1-1, with a weak D call TRBD1 (5 bases). Per germline, CDR1 SQVTM and CDR2 ANQGSEA. Trimming cost V 6 bases and J 0 bases, with 17 bases left between them. This CDR3 spans 15 amino acids. The CDR3 here is CSVGTGWGMNTEAFF. CDR3 DNA: TGCAGCGTAGGAACAGGTTGGGGCATGAACACTGAAGCTTTCTTT. Supplemented by reference TRBV29-1 and TRBJ1-1, the full variable domain reads SAVISQKPSRDICQRGTSLTIQCQVDSQVTMMFWYRQQPGQSLTLIATANQGSEATYESGFVIDKFPISRPNLTFSTLTVSNMSPEDSSIYLCSVGTGWGMNTEAFFGQGTRLTVV.

The chain is built from TRBV5-5 and TRBJ1-1; 7 bases line up with TRBD1. This CDR3 comprises 15 residues. The V gene's germline CDR1 is SGHKS and CDR2 YYEKEE (reference sequence). Trimming at V came to 4 bases and at J to 12 bases, leaving 18 bases not matched to a gene. This CDR3 reads CASSVMTWTGWLSFF. CDR3 coding DNA: TGTGCCAGCAGCGTTATGACCTGGACAGGCTGGTTATCTTTCTTT.

This clonotype was seen only a few times. J is TRBJ2-5 and V is TRBV10-3; D unresolved. Between the trimmed V and J ends, which lost 3 bases and 6 bases, there was a span of 8 bases. Germline values: CDR1 ENHRY, CDR2 SYGVKD. The CDR3 extends over 12 amino acids. The CDR3 sequence is CAISEELQTQYF. The CDR3 DNA follows: TGTGCCATCAGTGAAGAACTACAGACCCAGTACTTC.

This clonotype appeared many times. V and J are TRBV2 and TRBJ2-5; D could derive from TRBD1 or TRBD2 (5 bases each). Per the germline V gene, CDR1 is SNHLY and CDR2 is FYNNEI. The CDR3 sequence is 15 residues long. Trimming took off 8 bases at V and 1 base at J, with 17 bases between the two ends. CDR3 in amino acids: CASGWGGPSQETQYF. Here the CDR3 DNA reads TGTGCCAGCGGGTGGGGCGGGCCAAGCCAAGAGACCCAGTACTTC. Full variable domain (rest looked up from reference TRBV2 and TRBJ2-5): EPEVTQTPSHQVTQMGQEVILRCVPISNHLYFYWYRQILGQKVEFLVSFYNNEISEKSEIFDDQFSVERPDGSNFTLKIRSTKLEDSAMYFCASGWGGPSQETQYFGPGTRLLVL.